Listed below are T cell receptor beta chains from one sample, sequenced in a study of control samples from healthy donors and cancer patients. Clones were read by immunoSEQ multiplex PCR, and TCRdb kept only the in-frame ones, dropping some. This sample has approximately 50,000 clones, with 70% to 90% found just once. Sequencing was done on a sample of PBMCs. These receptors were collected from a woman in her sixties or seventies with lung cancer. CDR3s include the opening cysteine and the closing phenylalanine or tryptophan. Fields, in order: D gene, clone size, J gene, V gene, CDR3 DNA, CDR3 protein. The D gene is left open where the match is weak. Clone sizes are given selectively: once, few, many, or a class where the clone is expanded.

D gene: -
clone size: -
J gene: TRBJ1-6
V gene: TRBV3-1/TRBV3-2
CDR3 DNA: TGTGCCAGCAGCCAGCAAGGGGGGGATTCACCCCTCCACTTT
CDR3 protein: CASSQQGGDSPLHF

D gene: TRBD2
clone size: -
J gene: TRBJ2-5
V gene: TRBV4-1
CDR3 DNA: TGCGCCAGCAGCCGCAGGACTAGCGGGGGGGTAGGAACCCAGTACTTC
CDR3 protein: CASSRRTSGGVGTQYF

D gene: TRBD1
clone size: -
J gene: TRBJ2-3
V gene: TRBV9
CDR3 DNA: TGTGCCAGCAGCGCCAACATACAGGGGGGAAGCACAGATACGCAGTATTTT
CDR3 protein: CASSANIQGGSTDTQYF

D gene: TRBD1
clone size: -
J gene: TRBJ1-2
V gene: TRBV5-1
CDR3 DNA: TGCGCCAGCAGCATGGGACAGTCCGGGGATGGCTACACCTTC
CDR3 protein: CASSMGQSGDGYTF

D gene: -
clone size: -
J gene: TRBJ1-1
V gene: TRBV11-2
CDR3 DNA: TGTGCCAGCAGCTTAGAAGTAGCGGGGGTTACTGAAGCTTTCTTT
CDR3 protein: CASSLEVAGVTEAFF

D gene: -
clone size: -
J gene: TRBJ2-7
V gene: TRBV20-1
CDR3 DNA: TGCAGTGCTCAACAGATCCACGAGCAGTACTTC
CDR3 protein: CSAQQIHEQYF

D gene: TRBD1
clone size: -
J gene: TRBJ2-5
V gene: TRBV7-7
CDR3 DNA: TGTGCTAGCAGCACGGGACAGCTAAGCCAAGAGACCCAGTACTTC
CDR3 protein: CASSTGQLSQETQYF

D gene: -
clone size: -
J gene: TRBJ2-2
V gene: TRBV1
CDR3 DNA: TGCACCAGCAGCCCCGGGGAGCTGTTTTTT
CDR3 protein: CTSSPGELFF

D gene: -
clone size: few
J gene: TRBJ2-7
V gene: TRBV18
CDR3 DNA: TGTGCCAGCTCAGATAGGTACGAGCAGTACTTC
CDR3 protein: CASSDRYEQYF

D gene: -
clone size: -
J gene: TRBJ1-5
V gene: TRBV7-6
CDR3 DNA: TGTGCCAGCAGCTTACAGCAGGGAAGTCAGCCCCAGCATTTT
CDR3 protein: CASSLQQGSQPQHF

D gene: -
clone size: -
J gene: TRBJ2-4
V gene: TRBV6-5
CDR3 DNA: TGTGCCAGCGGTTCGGGGACATTAGCCAAAAACATTCAGTACTTC
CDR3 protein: CASGSGTLAKNIQYF

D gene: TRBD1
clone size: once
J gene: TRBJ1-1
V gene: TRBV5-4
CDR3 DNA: TGTGCCAGCAGCCGAGGACAGGGAGACACTGAAGCTTTCTTT
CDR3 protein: CASSRGQGDTEAFF

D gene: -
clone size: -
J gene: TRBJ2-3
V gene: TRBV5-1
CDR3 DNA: TGCGCCAGCATCGACTTGCTGGGAGATACGCAGTATTTT
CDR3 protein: CASIDLLGDTQYF

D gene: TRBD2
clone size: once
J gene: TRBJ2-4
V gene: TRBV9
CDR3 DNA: TGTGCCGGCAGCTCCTCAAGCGGGGCCATAGCCAAAAACATTCAGTACTTC
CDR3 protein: CAGSSSSGAIAKNIQYF

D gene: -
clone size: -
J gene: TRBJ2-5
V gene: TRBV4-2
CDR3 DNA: TGTGCCAGCAGCCAAGAGACCGGGAGAGAGACCCAGTACTTC
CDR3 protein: CASSQETGRETQYF

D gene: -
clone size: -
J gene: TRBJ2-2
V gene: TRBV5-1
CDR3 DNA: TGCGCCAGCAAAGGACAGACGAACACCGGGGAGCTGTTTTTT
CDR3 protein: CASKGQTNTGELFF

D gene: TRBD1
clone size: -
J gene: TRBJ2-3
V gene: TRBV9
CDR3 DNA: TGTGCCAGCAGCGTAGCTACAGGGGACACAGATACGCAGTATTTT
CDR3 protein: CASSVATGDTDTQYF

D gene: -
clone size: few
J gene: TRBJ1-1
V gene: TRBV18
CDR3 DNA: TGTGCCAGCTCACCCCTGGATCGGGGGGCCCAGACTGAAGCTTTCTTT
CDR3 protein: CASSPLDRGAQTEAFF

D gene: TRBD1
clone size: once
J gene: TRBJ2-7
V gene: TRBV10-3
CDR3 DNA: TGTGCCATCAGAGTACAGGGGATCCGGGACGAGCAGTACTTC
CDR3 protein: CAIRVQGIRDEQYF

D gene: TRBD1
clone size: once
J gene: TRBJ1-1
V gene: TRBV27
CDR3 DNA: TGTGCCAGTACTTTATCCGGACAGGTGAACACTGAAGCTTTCTTT
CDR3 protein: CASTLSGQVNTEAFF

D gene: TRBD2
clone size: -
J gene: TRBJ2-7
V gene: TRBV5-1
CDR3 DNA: TGCGCCAGCAGCTTGGACCCGGGAGGGCCGGGGGAGCAGTACTTC
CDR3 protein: CASSLDPGGPGEQYF

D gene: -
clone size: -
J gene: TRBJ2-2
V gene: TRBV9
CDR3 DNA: TGTGCCAGCAGCCGGCGACAGGGAGGCACCGGGGAGCTGTTTTTT
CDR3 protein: CASSRRQGGTGELFF

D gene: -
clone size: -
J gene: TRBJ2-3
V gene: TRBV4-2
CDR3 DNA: TGTGCCAGCAGAGGGTTAGACGGGAGATACACAGATACGCAGTATTTT
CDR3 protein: CASRGLDGRYTDTQYF

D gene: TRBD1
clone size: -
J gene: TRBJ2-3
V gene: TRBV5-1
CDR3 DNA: TGCGCCAGCAGCACCGCAGGGGGCGCGAAAGATACGCAGTATTTT
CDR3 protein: CASSTAGGAKDTQYF

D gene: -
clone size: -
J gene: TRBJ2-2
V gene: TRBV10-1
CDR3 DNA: TGCGCCAGCAGTGAGTCGAACCGGGGAAACACCGGGGAGCTGTTTTTT
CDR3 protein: CASSESNRGNTGELFF

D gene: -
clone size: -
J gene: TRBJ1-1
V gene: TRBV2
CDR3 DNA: TGTGCCAGCAGCCTTATGACTAACACTGAAGCTTTCTTT
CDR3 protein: CASSLMTNTEAFF

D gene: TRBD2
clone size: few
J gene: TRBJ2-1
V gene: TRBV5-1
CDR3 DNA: TGCGCCAGCAGCTTAACCGGGACTAGCGGCACCTACAATGAGCAGTTCTTC
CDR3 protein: CASSLTGTSGTYNEQFF

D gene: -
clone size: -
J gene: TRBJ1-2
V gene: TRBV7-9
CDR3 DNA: TGTGCCAGCAGCTTAGAGGGTTTCTATGGCTACACCTTC
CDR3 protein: CASSLEGFYGYTF

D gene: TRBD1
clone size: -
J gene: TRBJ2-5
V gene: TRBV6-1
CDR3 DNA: TGTGCCAGCAGTGAAGGACAGGGGCGGGAGACCCAGTACTTC
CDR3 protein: CASSEGQGRETQYF

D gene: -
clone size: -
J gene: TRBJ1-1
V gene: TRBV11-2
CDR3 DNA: TGTGCCAGCAGCTCCGAGTTGACGGCTGGGGCTTTCTTT
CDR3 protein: CASSSELTAGAFF

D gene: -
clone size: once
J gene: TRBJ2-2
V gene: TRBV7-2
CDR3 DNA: TGTGCCAGCAGCTTAGGGGGACGGAACACCGGGGAGCTGTTTTTT
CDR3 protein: CASSLGGRNTGELFF

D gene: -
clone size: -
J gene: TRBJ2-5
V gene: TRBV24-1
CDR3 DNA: TGTGCCACCAGTGATCTTGGAGTTCGAGAGACCCAGTACTTC
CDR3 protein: CATSDLGVRETQYF

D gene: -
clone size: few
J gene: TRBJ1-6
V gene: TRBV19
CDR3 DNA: TGTGCCAGTAGGGGCGGCTCGGATAATTCACCCCTCCACTTT
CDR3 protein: CASRGGSDNSPLHF

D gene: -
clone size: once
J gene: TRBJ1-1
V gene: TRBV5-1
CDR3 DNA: TGCGCCAGCAGCGGAGAGCCACAGAACACTGAAGCTTTCTTT
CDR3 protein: CASSGEPQNTEAFF

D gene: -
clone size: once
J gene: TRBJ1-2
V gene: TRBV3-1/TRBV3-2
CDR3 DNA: TGTGCCAGCAGCCACGAGGGCCAGGTCAACTATGGCTACACCTTC
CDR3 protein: CASSHEGQVNYGYTF

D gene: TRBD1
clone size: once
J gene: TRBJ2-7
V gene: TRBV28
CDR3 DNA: TGTGCCAGCAGTTTAACAGGGGGCTACGAGCAGTACTTC
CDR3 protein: CASSLTGGYEQYF

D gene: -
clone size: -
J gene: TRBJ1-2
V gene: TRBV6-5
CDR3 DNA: TGTGCCAGCAGTTACTCTGGAGGCTTGGATGGCTACACCTTC
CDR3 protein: CASSYSGGLDGYTF

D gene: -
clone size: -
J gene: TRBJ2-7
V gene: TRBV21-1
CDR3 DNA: TGTGCCAGGGCGACGGAGTTCTACTCCTACGAGCAGTACTTC
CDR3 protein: CARATEFYSYEQYF

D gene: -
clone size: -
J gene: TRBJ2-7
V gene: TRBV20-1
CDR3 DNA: TGCAGTGCTGGGAGGGGGTACGAGCAGTACTTC
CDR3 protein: CSAGRGYEQYF

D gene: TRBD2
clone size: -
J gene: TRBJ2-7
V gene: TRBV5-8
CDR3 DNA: TGTGCCAGCAGCTCTCGACTAGCGGGGATCTACGAGCAGTACTTC
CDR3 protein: CASSSRLAGIYEQYF

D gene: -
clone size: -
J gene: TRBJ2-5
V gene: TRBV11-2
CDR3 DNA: TGTGCCAGCAGCTTAGTTTTTGGGGGGCAGGAGACCCAGTACTTC
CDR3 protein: CASSLVFGGQETQYF

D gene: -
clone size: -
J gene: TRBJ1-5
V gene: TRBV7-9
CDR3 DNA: TGTGCCAGCAGCCTTGCCATGTCCTCCGATCAGCCCCAGCATTTT
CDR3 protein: CASSLAMSSDQPQHF

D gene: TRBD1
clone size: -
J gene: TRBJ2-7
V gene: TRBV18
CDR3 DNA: TGTGCCAGCTCACTCTTACAGGGGGCAATGAACGAGCAGTACTTC
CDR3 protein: CASSLLQGAMNEQYF

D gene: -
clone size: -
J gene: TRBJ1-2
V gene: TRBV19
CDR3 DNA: TGTGCCAGTAGTATTCGCAGGGACTCCTTTTCTAACTATGGCTACACCTTC
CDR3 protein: CASSIRRDSFSNYGYTF